The 31 T cell receptor beta chains given below trace back to one sample, sequenced in a study of T cell changes during pregnancy in multiple sclerosis. Sequencing used immunoSEQ multiplex PCR; TCRdb keeps in-frame clones, though not all of them. The sample contains about 67,000 clones, 75% to 95% of which appear only once. This specimen consisted of peripheral blood, obtained in the first trimester of pregnancy. The receptors were sampled from a female donor with multiple sclerosis, enrolled in a pregnancy study.

The rearrangement joins TRBV28 to TRBJ1-1; D is unresolved. Trimming removed 6 bases at V and 1 base at J, with 9 bases between. CDR1 MDHEN and CDR2 SYDVKM come from the germline V gene. This CDR3 contains 13 residues. CDR3 residues: CASRVQQNTEAFF. CDR3 DNA: TGTGCCAGCAGGGTACAGCAGAACACTGAAGCTTTCTTT. Combining the CDR3 with reference TRBV28 and TRBJ1-1 gives the whole variable domain DVKVTQSSRYLVKRTGEKVFLECVQDMDHENMFWYRQDPGLGLRLIYFSYDVKMKEKGDIPEGYSVSREKKERFSLILESASTNQTSMYLCASRVQQNTEAFFGQGTRLTVV.

The chain recombines TRBV18 with TRBJ2-7; 8 positions match TRBD1. The germline gives CDR1 KGHSH, CDR2 LQKENI. Trimming cost V 2 bases and J 4 bases; bases outside gene matches: 7. The CDR3 extends over 15 amino acids. This CDR3 is CASSPGQGGGYEQYF. DNA for the CDR3: TGTGCCAGCTCACCAGGACAGGGTGGAGGGTACGAGCAGTACTTC. Based on the CDR3 plus reference TRBV18 and TRBJ2-7, the full variable domain is NAGVMQNPRHLVRRRGQEARLRCSPMKGHSHVYWYRQLPEEGLKFMVYLQKENIIDESGMPKERFSAEFPKEGPSILRIQQVVRGDSAAYFCASSPGQGGGYEQYFGPGTRLTVT.

CDR3 coding DNA: TGTGCCAGCAGCGCGGCGGAGAGGGCCCACGCTGAAGCTTTCTTT. It codes for CASSAAERAHAEAFF. V is TRBV9 and J is TRBJ1-1; D remains ambiguous. The length of the CDR3 is 15 residues. Germline V gene data show CDR1 as SGDLS and CDR2 as YYNGEE. V dropped 3 bases and J dropped 6 bases, with 18 bases sitting between them.

The chain carries TRBV19 and TRBJ1-1; D unclear. Germline V CDR1 and CDR2: LNHDA, SQIVND (reference sequence). There are 13 residues in the CDR3. Deletions cut 8 bases from V and 4 bases from J, with 14 bases between. CDR3 DNA sequence: TGTGCCAGTGGCCAGACACCGTCCACTGAAGCTTTCTTT. Translation: CASGQTPSTEAFF.

A word on this clone: Different DNA sequences within this sample yield the same CDR3. The chain carries TRBV6-1 and TRBJ1-2; 10 bases agree with TRBD1. CDR3 length: 14 residues. The J segment lost 2 bases and the V segment lost 4 bases, leaving 1 base of the junction unmatched. Germline loops: CDR1 MNHNS, CDR2 SASEGT. The DNA for the CDR3 is TGTGCCAGCAGTGGGGGACAGGGGAACTATGGCTACACCTTC. Residues: CASSGGQGNYGYTF.

The V gene is TRBV27, the J gene TRBJ2-7, with 9 bases that match TRBD2. Losses at the gene ends were 2 bases for V and 3 bases for J; bases not matched to a gene: 11. CDR1 MNHEY and CDR2 SMNVEV come from the germline V gene (reference sequence). This CDR3 spans 17 amino acids. CDR3 DNA: TGTGCCAGCAGTTTAGGGCGGGAGGGGACCCCCAACTACGAGCAGTACTTC. Translation: CASSLGREGTPNYEQYF.

This chain links TRBV7-8 with TRBJ1-1; no clear D. Trimming left V 5 bases short and J 7 bases short, with 20 bases between. Germline V gives CDR1 SGHVS, CDR2 FQNEAQ. The CDR3 covers 15 residues. CDR3 in amino acids: CASSPQRAEGSEAFF. The CDR3, as DNA: TGTGCCAGCAGCCCTCAGAGGGCGGAGGGAAGTGAAGCTTTCTTT.

The V call is TRBV18, the J call TRBJ1-1, with TRBD1 matching over 8 bases. There are 15 residues in the CDR3. Germline V CDR1 and CDR2: KGHSH, LQKENI. After removal of 2 bases from V and 4 bases from J, the junction contained 6 bases not matched to a gene. The CDR3: CASSPNQGAFTEAFF. DNA for the CDR3: TGTGCCAGCTCACCAAATCAGGGGGCTTTCACTGAAGCTTTCTTT.

The genes are TRBV5-6 and TRBJ2-5; 10 positions agree with TRBD2. J gave up 4 bases and V 1 base, and 7 bases lay outside the gene matches. CDR3 length: 16 amino acids. Germline V gene lookup returns CDR1 SGHDT and CDR2 YYEEEE. In DNA, the CDR3 is TGTGCCAGCAGCTTGAGGGCTAGCGGGAGCATAGAGACCCAGTACTTC. It is translated as CASSLRASGSIETQYF.

The chain combines TRBV5-1 with TRBJ2-7; perhaps TRBD1 as D (5 bases). V was shortened by 1 base and J by 5 bases, with 13 bases between the two germline ends. Germline lookup yields CDR1 SGHRS and CDR2 YFSETQ. The CDR3 length is 14 residues. CDR3 loop: CASSLLAGNHEQYF. The CDR3 DNA reads as TGCGCCAGCAGCTTGCTGGCAGGGAACCACGAGCAGTACTTC.

The sample holds a few counts of this clone. The CDR3 here is CASSLGRRGTEAFF. CDR3 DNA: TGTGCCAGCAGCTTAGGGAGAAGAGGCACTGAAGCTTTCTTT. J is TRBJ1-1 and V is TRBV7-8; D is unclear. Germline CDR1 is SGHVS and CDR2 is FQNEAQ. V shed 1 base and J shed 4 bases, with 10 bases lying between them. This CDR3 has 14 residues.

The V gene is TRBV6-5, the J gene TRBJ2-2; D perhaps matches TRBD1 (5 bases). Germline-derived CDR1 and CDR2 are MNHEY and SVGAGI. Deletions cut 6 bases from V and 6 bases from J, with 17 bases between. This CDR3 contains 15 residues. Here the CDR3 DNA reads TGTGCCAGCAGCGACTCCTTAGGGGTTCCCGGGGAGCTGTTTTTT. It codes for CASSDSLGVPGELFF.

The J gene is TRBJ1-5, the V gene TRBV6-1; 8 bases line up with TRBD1. V shed 1 base and J 3 bases; nucleotides not matched to a gene: 2. The CDR3 has 15 amino acids. Germline V gene sequence: CDR1 MNHNS, CDR2 SASEGT. The DNA of the CDR3 is TGTGCCAGCAGTGAAGGGACAGGGTACAATCAGCCCCAGCATTTT. Translation: CASSEGTGYNQPQHF.

The chain has TRBV6-5 and TRBJ1-5, with a tentative D call TRBD1 (6 bases). Germline V gene sequence: CDR1 MNHEY, CDR2 SVGAGI. This CDR3 contains 12 residues. Between the trimmed V and J ends, which lost 8 bases and 6 bases, there was a span of 11 bases. The CDR3, as DNA: TGTGCCAGCGGTCCAGGGGTTCAGCCCCAGCATTTT. It codes for CASGPGVQPQHF.

The table lists this clone with a count of one. The chain has TRBV9 and TRBJ2-2; the D gene is possibly TRBD2 (5 bases). V lost 3 bases to trimming and J lost 1 base, with 10 bases between them. Germline V gives CDR1 SGDLS, CDR2 YYNGEE. The CDR3 covers 15 residues. The CDR3 DNA follows: TGTGCCAGCAGCGCGACCGGGAAGAACACCGGGGAGCTGTTTTTT. It specifies CASSATGKNTGELFF.

This clone was seen only once. V is TRBV7-8 and J is TRBJ2-1, with 13 bases identical to TRBD2. Unmatched junction bases numbered 2, after V lost 4 bases and J lost 2 bases. The CDR3 covers 16 residues. CDR1 SGHVS and CDR2 FQNEAQ come from the germline V gene. The CDR3 sequence: CASSSGTSGTYNEQFF. The CDR3 DNA sequence: TGTGCCAGCAGCTCCGGGACTAGCGGGACCTACAATGAGCAGTTCTTC.

The chain recombines TRBV28 with TRBJ2-7, with TRBD1 matching over 10 bases. V was pared by 4 bases and J by 1 base, with 7 bases of the junction left unmatched. Germline CDR1 MDHEN, CDR2 SYDVKM. This CDR3 comprises 16 residues. The CDR3 here is CASSSPRTGGSYEQYF. Written as DNA, the CDR3 is TGTGCCAGCAGTTCCCCGAGGACAGGGGGGTCCTACGAGCAGTACTTC.

V usage is TRBV30 and J usage is TRBJ1-3; D uncertain. V was pared by 4 bases and J by 0 bases, with 13 bases between. From germline, CDR1 is GTSNPN and CDR2 SVGIG (reference sequence). The CDR3 runs to 15 residues. In DNA, the CDR3 is TGTGCCTGGACGGCAGGCCTTGTCTCTGGAAACACCATATATTTT. It codes for CAWTAGLVSGNTIYF.

The chain couples TRBV11-3 to TRBJ2-1; 11 bases map to TRBD2. V was clipped by 5 bases and J by 10 bases; unmatched bases: 10. Germline V gene data show CDR1 as SGHNT and CDR2 as YENEEA. The CDR3 has 15 residues. Here the CDR3 reads CASSKGLAGGLEQFF. As DNA, the CDR3 is TGTGCCAGCAGCAAGGGGTTAGCGGGGGGGCTGGAGCAGTTCTTC.

The CDR3 DNA reads as TGTGCCACCAGCAGAACTCGACAGGCTTACACTGAAGCTTTCTTT. It specifies CATSRTRQAYTEAFF. The chain carries TRBV15 and TRBJ1-1; D may be TRBD1 (6 bases). The CDR3 has 15 amino acids. The ends were cut back, 2 bases at V and 3 bases at J, with 13 bases in the middle. CDR1 LNHNV and CDR2 YYDKDF come from the germline V gene (reference sequence).

V gene TRBV7-9 combines with J gene TRBJ1-1; D gene unclear. Trimming removed 4 bases from V and 1 base from J, with 13 bases in between. Germline assignment: CDR1 SEHNR and CDR2 FQNEAQ (reference sequence). The CDR3 length is 15 residues. The CDR3 spells CASSSPPTGNTEAFF. The CDR3 DNA reads TGTGCCAGCAGCTCTCCCCCGACTGGGAACACTGAAGCTTTCTTT.

This clone has a single count. The J gene is TRBJ2-2, the V gene TRBV4-2, with D maybe TRBD1 (5 bases). Per germline, CDR1 LGHNA and CDR2 YNFKEQ. The V gene lost 0 bases and the J gene lost 5 bases, with 13 bases spanning the gap. The CDR3 length is 16 residues. The CDR3 DNA reads as TGTGCCAGCAGCCAAGACGGCATTGGGGCAACCGGGGAGCTGTTTTTT. This codes for CASSQDGIGATGELFF.

In this sample, this clone turned up once. The chain employs TRBV15 and TRBJ2-7; a weak D match, TRBD1 (6 bases). The CDR3 runs 18 residues. Germline V gene sequence: CDR1 LNHNV, CDR2 YYDKDF (reference sequence). The V and J ends lost 3 bases and 0 bases respectively, with 21 bases between them. CDR3 region: CATSSSRDTISSSYEQYF. Here the CDR3 DNA reads TGTGCCACCAGCAGCAGCCGGGACACCATTTCGAGCTCCTACGAGCAGTACTTC.

V is TRBV5-1 and J is TRBJ2-7, with D tentatively TRBD2 (5 bases). V was clipped by 2 bases and J by 6 bases, with 18 bases between them. Looked up from germline, CDR1 is SGHRS and CDR2 is YFSETQ. The CDR3 length is 15 residues. The CDR3 DNA follows: TGCGCCAGCAGCTTTGGTTTAGGGTTTGGAGGCGAGCAGTACTTC. Its translation is CASSFGLGFGGEQYF.

This chain links TRBV4-1 with TRBJ1-2, with TRBD1 matching over 7 bases. The CDR3 runs to 17 residues. Germline trimming cut 0 bases from V and 4 bases from J; bases unmatched to any gene: 11. Germline CDR1 reads MGHRA; CDR2 reads YSYEKL. CDR3 in amino acids: CASSQERTGWDSYGYTF. In DNA form, the CDR3 reads TGCGCCAGCAGCCAAGAGAGGACAGGTTGGGATAGCTATGGCTACACCTTC.

This chain uses TRBV10-3 with TRBJ1-2; TRBD1 matches 9 bases. This CDR3 comprises 12 residues. CDR1 ENHRY and CDR2 SYGVKD come from the germline V gene. Trimming cost V 6 bases and J 7 bases; bases outside gene matches: 3. Written as DNA, the CDR3 is TGTGCCATCAGCCGGGACAGGGCTGGCTACACCTTC. It encodes CAISRDRAGYTF.

This clone was seen once. This chain uses TRBV5-6 with TRBJ2-1, with TRBD2 matching over 7 bases. The CDR3 loop spans 16 amino acids. V dropped 4 bases and J dropped 12; count of bases not matched to a gene: 19. Germline-derived CDR1 and CDR2 are SGHDT and YYEEEE. CDR3 residues: CASSGGVGLAVPRQFF. In DNA form, the CDR3 reads TGTGCCAGCAGCGGGGGAGTAGGGCTAGCGGTCCCACGGCAGTTCTTC.

This rearrangement joins TRBV4-1 to TRBJ1-1, with 7 bases identical to TRBD1. The CDR3 covers 15 residues. V trimming: 3 bases; J trimming: 0 bases; junction bases outside the gene matches: 4. The germline V gene has CDR1 MGHRA and CDR2 YSYEKL. CDR3 in DNA: TGCGCCAGCAGCCAGGTGGGACAGATGAACACTGAAGCTTTCTTT. Its protein product is CASSQVGQMNTEAFF.

The J gene is TRBJ2-3, the V gene TRBV30; maybe TRBD1 (6 bases). V lost 0 bases to trimming and J lost 0 bases, with 7 bases between them. Germline assignment: CDR1 GTSNPN and CDR2 SVGIG (reference sequence). This CDR3 spans 14 amino acids. This CDR3 reads CAWSVQGSTDTQYF. The CDR3 DNA reads TGTGCCTGGAGTGTACAGGGTAGCACAGATACGCAGTATTTT.

For the CDR3, the DNA is TGTGCCAGCAGCCGAGTGGGCCGGGAACAGTTCTTC. This encodes CASSRVGREQFF. The chain has TRBV11-2 and TRBJ2-1, with TRBD2 as a possible D gene (5 bases). Germline CDR1 and CDR2: SGHAT and FQNNGV. Trimming stripped 5 bases from V and 13 bases from J, with 15 bases between. The CDR3 sequence is 12 residues long.

The V and J genes are TRBV7-9 and TRBJ2-1; 9 bases match TRBD1. This CDR3 region has 15 residues. From germline, CDR1 is SEHNR and CDR2 FQNEAQ (reference sequence). The V gene end was trimmed by 8 bases and the J gene end by 4 bases; junction bases not matched to a gene: 9. CDR3 DNA sequence: TGTGCCAGCGTCCGTAGGGACAGGGAGTACAATGAGCAGTTCTTC. This gives the protein CASVRRDREYNEQFF.